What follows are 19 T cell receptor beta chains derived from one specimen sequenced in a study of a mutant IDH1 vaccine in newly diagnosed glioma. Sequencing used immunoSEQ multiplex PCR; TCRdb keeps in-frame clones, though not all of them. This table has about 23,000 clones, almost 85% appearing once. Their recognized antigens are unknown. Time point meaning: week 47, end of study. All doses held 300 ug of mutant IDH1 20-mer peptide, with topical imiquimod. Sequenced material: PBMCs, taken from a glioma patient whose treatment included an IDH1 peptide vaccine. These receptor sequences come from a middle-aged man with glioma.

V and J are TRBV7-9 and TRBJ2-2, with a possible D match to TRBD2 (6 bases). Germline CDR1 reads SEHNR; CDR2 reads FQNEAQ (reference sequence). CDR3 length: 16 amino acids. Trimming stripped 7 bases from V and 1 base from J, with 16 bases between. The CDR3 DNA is TGTGCCAGCAACAGACCCGGGGGAGGGAACACCGGGGAGCTGTTTTTT. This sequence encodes CASNRPGGGNTGELFF.

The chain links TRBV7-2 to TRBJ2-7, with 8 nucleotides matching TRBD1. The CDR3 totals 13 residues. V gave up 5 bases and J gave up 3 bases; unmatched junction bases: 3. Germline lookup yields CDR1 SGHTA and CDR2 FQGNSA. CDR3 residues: CASSTRGLYEQYF. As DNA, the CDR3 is TGTGCCAGCAGCACCAGGGGGCTCTACGAGCAGTACTTC.

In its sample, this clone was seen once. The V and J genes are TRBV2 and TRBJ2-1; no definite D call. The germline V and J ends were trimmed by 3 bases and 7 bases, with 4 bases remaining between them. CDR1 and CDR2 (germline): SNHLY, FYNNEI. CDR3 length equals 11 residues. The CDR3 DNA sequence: TGTGCCAGCAGTGAGTGGAATGAGCAGTTCTTC. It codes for CASSEWNEQFF.

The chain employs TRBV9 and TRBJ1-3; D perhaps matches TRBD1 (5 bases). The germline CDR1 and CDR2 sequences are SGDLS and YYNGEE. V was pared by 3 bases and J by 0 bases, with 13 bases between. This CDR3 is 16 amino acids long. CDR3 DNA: TGTGCCAGCAGCGGGGGCGGCCTTATCTCTGGAAACACCATATATTTT. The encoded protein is CASSGGGLISGNTIYF.

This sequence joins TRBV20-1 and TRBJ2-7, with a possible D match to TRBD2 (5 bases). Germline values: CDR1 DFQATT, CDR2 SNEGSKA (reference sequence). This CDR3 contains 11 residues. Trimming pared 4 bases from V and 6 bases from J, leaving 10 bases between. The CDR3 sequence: CSAKTGSEQYF. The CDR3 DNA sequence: TGCAGTGCTAAGACGGGATCCGAGCAGTACTTC.

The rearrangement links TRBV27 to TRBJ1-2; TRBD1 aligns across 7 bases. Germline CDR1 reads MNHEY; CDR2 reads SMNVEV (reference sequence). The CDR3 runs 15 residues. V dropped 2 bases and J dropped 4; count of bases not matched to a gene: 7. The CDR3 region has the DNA TGTGCCAGCAGTTTAGGAGGGGGCTCCGGCTATGGCTACACCTTC. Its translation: CASSLGGGSGYGYTF.

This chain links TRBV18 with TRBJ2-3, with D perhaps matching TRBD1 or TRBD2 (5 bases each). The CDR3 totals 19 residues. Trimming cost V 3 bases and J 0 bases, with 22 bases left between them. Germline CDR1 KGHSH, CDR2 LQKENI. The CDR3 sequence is CASSPPGPNHRRSTDTQYF. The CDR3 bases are TGTGCCAGCTCACCTCCGGGACCCAACCACCGCCGTAGCACAGATACGCAGTATTTT.

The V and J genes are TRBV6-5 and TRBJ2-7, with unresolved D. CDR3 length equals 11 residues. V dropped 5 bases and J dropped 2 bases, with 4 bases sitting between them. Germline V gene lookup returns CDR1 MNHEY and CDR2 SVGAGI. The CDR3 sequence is CASSNTYEQYF. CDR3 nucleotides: TGTGCCAGCAGTAACACCTACGAGCAGTACTTC.

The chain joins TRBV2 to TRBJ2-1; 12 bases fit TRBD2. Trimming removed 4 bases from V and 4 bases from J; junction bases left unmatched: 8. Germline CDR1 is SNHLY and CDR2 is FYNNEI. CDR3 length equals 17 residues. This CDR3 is CASSARLAGVLYNEQFF. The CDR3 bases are TGTGCCAGCAGTGCAAGACTAGCGGGGGTTCTATACAATGAGCAGTTCTTC.

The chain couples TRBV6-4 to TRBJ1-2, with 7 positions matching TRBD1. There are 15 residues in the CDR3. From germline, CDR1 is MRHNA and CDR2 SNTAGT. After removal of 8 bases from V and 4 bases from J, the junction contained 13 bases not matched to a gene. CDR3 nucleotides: TGTGCCAGCCGCTTGGCCCCAGGGGGTGCCTATGGCTACACCTTC. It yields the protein CASRLAPGGAYGYTF.

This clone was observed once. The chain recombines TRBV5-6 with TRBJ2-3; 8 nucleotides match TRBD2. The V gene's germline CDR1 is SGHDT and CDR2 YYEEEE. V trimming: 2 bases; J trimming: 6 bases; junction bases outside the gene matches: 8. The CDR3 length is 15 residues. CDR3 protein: CASSLSLGRDDTQYF. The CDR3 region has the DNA TGTGCCAGCAGCTTATCACTCGGGAGGGACGATACGCAGTATTTT.

CDR3 coding DNA: TGTGCCAGTAGTAAGGGACACCTGAACACTGAAGCTTTCTTT. Translated, it gives CASSKGHLNTEAFF. The gene calls are TRBV19 and TRBJ1-1; D is possibly TRBD1 (6 bases). The V gene lost 4 bases and the J gene lost 0 bases, with 9 bases spanning the gap. Germline V gives CDR1 LNHDA, CDR2 SQIVND (reference sequence). The CDR3 is 14 residues long.

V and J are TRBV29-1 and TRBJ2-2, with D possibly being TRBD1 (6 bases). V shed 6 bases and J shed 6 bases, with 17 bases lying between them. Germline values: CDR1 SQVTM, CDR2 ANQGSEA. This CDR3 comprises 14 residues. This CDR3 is CSVFYREHPGELFF. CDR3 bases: TGCAGCGTGTTTTACAGGGAGCATCCCGGGGAGCTGTTTTTT.

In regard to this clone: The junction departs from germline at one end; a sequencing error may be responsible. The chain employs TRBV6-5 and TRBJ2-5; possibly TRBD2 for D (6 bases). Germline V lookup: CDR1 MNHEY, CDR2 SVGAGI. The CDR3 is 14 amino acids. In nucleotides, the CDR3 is TGTGCCGGCAGCACGAGCTGGGGGGTAGAGACCCAGTACTTC. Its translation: CAGSTSWGVETQYF.

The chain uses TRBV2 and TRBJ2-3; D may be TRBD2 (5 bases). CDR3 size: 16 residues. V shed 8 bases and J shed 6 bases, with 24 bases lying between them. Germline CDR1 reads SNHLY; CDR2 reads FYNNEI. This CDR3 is CASLALTSGRGDTQYF. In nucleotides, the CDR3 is TGTGCCAGCTTAGCCTTAACTTCCGGTAGAGGGGATACGCAGTATTTT. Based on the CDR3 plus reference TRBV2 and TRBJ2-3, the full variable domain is EPEVTQTPSHQVTQMGQEVILRCVPISNHLYFYWYRQILGQKVEFLVSFYNNEISEKSEIFDDQFSVERPDGSNFTLKIRSTKLEDSAMYFCASLALTSGRGDTQYFGPGTRLTVL.

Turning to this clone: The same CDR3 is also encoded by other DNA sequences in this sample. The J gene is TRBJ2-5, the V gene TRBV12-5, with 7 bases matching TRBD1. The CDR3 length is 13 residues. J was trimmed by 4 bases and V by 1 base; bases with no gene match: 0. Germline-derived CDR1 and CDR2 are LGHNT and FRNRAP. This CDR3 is CASGLGQGETQYF. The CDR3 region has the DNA TGTGCTAGTGGTTTGGGACAGGGAGAGACCCAGTACTTC.

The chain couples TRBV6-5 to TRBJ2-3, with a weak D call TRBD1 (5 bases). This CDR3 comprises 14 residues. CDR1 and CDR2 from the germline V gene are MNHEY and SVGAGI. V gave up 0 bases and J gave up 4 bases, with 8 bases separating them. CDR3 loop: CASSYSRAADTQYF. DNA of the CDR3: TGTGCCAGCAGTTACTCCAGGGCGGCAGATACGCAGTATTTT.

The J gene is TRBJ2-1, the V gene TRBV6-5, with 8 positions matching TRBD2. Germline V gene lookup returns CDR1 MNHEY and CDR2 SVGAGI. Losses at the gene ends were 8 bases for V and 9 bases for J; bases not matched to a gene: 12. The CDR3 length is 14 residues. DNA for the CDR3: TGTGCCAGCTGCCGTATCGGGAGGGGGAGTGAGCAGTTCTTC. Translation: CASCRIGRGSEQFF.

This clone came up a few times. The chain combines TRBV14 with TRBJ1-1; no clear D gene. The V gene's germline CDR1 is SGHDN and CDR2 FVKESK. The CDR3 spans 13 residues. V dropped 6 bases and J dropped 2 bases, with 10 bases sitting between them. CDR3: CASRISGNTEAFF. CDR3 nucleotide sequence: TGTGCCAGCAGGATTTCAGGTAACACTGAAGCTTTCTTT.